The clone carrying this T cell receptor beta chain has just a few counts. Its antigen is not known. The CDR3 sequence is 15 residues long. J lost 8 bases, V lost 5 bases, and 11 bases had no gene match. Attachment of unique molecular identifiers to individual cDNA molecules was performed. TCRdb passed the 5' RACE reads through MiXCR, listing each CDR3 protein once. Here the sample spans about 80,000 distinct CDR3 sequences, 5% being singletons. The data are from a study of early T cells in non-severe SARS-CoV-2 infection. Study details: It was bulk RNA from unsorted whole blood that was sequenced, and the chains were unpaired. Study-wide results and caveats: Lookups in VDJdb leaned toward anti-spike CD8 responses and missed private and CD4 specificities.

The source of this sequence is an adult who was a healthcare worker with PCR-confirmed SARS-CoV-2 infection or an uninfected control (not recorded which). The chain links TRBV12-3 or TRBV12-4 to TRBJ1-4; 7 positions match TRBD1. This specimen was whole blood, taken at baseline. DNA for the CDR3: TGTGCCAGCAGTCTCCGACAGGGCGACCCAGAAAAACTGTTTTTT. It codes for CASSLRQGDPEKLFF.